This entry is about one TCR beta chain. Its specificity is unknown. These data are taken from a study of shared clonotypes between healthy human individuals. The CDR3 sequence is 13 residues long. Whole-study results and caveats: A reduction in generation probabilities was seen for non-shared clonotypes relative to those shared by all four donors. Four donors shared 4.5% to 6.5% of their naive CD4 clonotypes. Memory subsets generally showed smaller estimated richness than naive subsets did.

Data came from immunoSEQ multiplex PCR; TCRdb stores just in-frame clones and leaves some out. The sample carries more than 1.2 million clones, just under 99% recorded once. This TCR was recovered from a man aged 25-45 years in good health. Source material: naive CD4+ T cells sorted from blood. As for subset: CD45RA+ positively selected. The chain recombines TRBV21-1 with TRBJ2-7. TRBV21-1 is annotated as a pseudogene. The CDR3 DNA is TGTGCCAGCAAATGGGGTCAGGTCTACGAGCAGTACTTC. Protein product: CASKWGQVYEQYF.